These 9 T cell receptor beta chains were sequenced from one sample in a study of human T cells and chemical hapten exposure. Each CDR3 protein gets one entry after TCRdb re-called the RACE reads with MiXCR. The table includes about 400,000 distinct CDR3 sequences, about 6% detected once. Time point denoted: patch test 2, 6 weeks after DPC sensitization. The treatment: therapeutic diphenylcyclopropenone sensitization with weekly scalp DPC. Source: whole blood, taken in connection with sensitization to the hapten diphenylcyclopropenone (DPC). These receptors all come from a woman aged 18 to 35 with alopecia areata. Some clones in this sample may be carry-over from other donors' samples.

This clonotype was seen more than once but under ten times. CDR3 amino acids: CASSYRQGTPANYGYTF. CDR3 in DNA: TGTGCCAGCAGCTACAGACAGGGAACCCCAGCTAACTATGGCTACACCTTC. This chain uses TRBV7-8 with TRBJ1-2, with 7 bases fitting TRBD1. Germline trimming cut 4 bases from V and 0 bases from J; bases unmatched to any gene: 11. The germline CDR1 and CDR2 sequences are SGHVS and FQNEAQ. This CDR3 region has 17 residues.

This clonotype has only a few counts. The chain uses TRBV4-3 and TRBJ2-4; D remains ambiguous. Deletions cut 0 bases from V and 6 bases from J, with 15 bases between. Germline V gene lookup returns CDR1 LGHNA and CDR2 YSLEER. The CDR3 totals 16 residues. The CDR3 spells CASSQDRTARGNIQYF. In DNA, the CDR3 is TGCGCCAGCAGCCAAGATCGAACCGCGCGCGGAAACATTCAGTACTTC.

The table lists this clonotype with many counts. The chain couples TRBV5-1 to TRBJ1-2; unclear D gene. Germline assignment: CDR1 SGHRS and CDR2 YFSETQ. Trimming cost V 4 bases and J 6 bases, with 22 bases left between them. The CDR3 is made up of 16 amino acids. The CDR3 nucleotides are TGCGCCAGCAGCAGAACGGAGGAGGCGCGAGAAAATGGCTACACCTTC. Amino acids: CASSRTEEARENGYTF.

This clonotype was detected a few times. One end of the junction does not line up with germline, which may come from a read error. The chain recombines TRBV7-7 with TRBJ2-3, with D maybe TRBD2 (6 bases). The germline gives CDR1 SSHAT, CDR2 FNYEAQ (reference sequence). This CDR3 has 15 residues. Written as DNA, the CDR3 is TGTGCTAGCAGCTTTCGGTATAGCGGCGCAGATACGCAGTATTTT. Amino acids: CASSFRYSGADTQYF.

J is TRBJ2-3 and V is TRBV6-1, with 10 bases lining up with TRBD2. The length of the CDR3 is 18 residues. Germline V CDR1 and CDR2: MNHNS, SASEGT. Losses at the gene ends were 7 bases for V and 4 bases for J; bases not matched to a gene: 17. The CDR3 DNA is TGTGCCAGCACCCCCTCGGGGCTAGCGGGGGTTTTAGCAGATACGCAGTATTTT. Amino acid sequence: CASTPSGLAGVLADTQYF.

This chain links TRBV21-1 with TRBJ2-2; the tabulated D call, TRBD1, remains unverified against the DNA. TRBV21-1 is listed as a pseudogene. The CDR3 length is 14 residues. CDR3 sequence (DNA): TGTGCCAGCAGCAAAGACAGGGGCACCGGGGAGCTGTTTTTT. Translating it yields CASSKDRGTGELFF.

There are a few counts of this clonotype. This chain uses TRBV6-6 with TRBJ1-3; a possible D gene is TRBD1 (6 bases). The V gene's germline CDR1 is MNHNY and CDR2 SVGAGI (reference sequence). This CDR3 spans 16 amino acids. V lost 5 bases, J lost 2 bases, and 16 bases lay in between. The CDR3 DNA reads TGTGCCAGCAGTAAGCAGCGGGACACCGCTGGAAACACCATATATTTT. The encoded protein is CASSKQRDTAGNTIYF.

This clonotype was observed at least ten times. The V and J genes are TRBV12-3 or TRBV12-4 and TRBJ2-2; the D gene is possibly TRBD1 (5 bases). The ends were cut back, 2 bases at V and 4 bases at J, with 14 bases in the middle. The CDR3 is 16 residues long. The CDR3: CASSLMSTGLTGELFF. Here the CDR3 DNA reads TGTGCCAGCAGTTTAATGAGTACAGGTCTCACCGGGGAGCTGTTTTTT.

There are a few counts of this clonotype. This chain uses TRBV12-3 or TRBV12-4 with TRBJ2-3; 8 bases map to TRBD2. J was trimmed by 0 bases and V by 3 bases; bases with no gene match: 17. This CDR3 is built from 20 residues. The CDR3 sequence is CASSFGLRGVVPSSTDTQYF. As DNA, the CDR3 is TGTGCCAGCAGTTTTGGATTGCGGGGGGTCGTACCCAGTAGCACAGATACGCAGTATTTT.